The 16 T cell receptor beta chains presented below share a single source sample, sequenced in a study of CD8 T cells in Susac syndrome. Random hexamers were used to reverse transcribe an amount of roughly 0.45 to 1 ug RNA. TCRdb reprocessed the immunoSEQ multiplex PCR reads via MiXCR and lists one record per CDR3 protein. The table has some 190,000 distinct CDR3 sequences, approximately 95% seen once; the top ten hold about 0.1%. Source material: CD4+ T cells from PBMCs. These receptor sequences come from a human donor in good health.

In DNA form, the CDR3 reads TGTGCCAGCAGTTTAGTACAGACAGAGACCCAGTACTTC. This sequence encodes CASSLVQTETQYF. The chain carries TRBV28 and TRBJ2-5; D is undetermined. CDR3 length: 13 amino acids. Germline lookup yields CDR1 MDHEN and CDR2 SYDVKM. Trimming stripped 2 bases from V and 4 bases from J, with 8 bases between.

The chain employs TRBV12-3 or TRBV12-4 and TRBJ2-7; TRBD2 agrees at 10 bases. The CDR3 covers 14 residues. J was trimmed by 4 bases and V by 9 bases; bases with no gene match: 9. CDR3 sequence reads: CASQISGRRYEQYF. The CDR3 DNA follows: TGTGCCAGTCAGATTAGCGGGAGGAGGTACGAGCAGTACTTC.

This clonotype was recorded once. The DNA for the CDR3 is TGCAGCGTTGAAGAAGGGCCTTACTCATCAGAGCAGTTCTTC. It codes for CSVEEGPYSSEQFF. J is TRBJ2-1 and V is TRBV29-1; D gene ambiguous. V dropped 0 bases and J dropped 10 bases, with 16 bases sitting between them. Germline V lookup: CDR1 SQVTM, CDR2 ANQGSEA. The CDR3 consists of 14 residues.

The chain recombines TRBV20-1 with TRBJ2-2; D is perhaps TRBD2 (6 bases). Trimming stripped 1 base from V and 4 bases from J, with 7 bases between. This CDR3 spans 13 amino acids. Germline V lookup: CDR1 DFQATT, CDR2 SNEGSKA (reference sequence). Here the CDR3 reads CSARAAGTGELFF. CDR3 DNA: TGCAGTGCTAGAGCAGCGGGCACCGGGGAGCTGTTTTTT.

Here the CDR3 reads CSVEPRAGGEAFF. The CDR3 DNA sequence: TGCAGCGTTGAACCCAGGGCGGGAGGAGAAGCTTTCTTT. V usage is TRBV29-1 and J usage is TRBJ1-1; D may be TRBD1 (5 bases). The V end lost 2 bases, the J end lost 8 bases, and 15 bases lay between the germline ends. The CDR3 extends over 13 amino acids. The germline V gene has CDR1 SQVTM and CDR2 ANQGSEA. The full variable domain, rest sourced from reference TRBV29-1 and TRBJ1-1, is SAVISQKPSRDICQRGTSLTIQCQVDSQVTMMFWYRQQPGQSLTLIATANQGSEATYESGFVIDKFPISRPNLTFSTLTVSNMSPEDSSIYLCSVEPRAGGEAFFGQGTRLTVV.

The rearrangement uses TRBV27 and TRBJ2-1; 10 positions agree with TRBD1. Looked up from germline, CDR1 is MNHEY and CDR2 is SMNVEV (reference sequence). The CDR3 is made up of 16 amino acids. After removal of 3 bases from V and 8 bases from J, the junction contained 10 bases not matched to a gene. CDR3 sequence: CASSFLGQGLRDEQFF. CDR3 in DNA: TGTGCCAGCAGTTTCTTGGGACAGGGGCTTCGGGATGAGCAGTTCTTC.

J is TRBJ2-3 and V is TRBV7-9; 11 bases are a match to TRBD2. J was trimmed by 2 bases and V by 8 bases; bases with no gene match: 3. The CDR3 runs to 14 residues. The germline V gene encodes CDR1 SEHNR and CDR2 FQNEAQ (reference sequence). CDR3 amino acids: CASATSGNTDTQYF. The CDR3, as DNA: TGTGCCAGCGCGACTAGCGGGAACACAGATACGCAGTATTTT.

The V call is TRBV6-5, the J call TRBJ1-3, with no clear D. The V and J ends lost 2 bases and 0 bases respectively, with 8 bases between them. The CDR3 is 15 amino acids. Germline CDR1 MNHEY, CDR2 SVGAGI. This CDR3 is CASSYGPSSGNTIYF. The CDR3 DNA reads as TGTGCCAGCAGTTACGGACCGAGCTCTGGAAACACCATATATTTT.

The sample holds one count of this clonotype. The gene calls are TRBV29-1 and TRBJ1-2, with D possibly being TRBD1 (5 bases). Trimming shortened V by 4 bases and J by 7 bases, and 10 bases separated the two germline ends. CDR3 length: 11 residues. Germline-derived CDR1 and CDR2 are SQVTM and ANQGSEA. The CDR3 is CSVGQIGGYTF. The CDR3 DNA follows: TGCAGCGTTGGACAGATAGGTGGCTACACCTTC.

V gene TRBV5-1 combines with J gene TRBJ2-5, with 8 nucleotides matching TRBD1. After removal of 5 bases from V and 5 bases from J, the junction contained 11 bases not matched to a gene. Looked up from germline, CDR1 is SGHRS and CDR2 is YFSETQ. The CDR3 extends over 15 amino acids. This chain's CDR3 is CASRLGQVGLETQYF. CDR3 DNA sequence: TGCGCCAGCAGACTGGGACAGGTGGGCTTGGAGACCCAGTACTTC. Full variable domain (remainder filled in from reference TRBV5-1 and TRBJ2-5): KAGVTQTPRYLIKTRGQQVTLSCSPISGHRSVSWYQQTPGQGLQFLFEYFSETQRNKGNFPGRFSGRQFSNSRSEMNVSTLELGDSALYLCASRLGQVGLETQYFGPGTRLLVL.

Here the CDR3 DNA reads TGCAGTGCTGGCGTGGGGGTCGGGGAGACCCAGTACTTC. Protein product: CSAGVGVGETQYF. The rearrangement uses TRBV20-1 and TRBJ2-5; D is possibly TRBD1 or TRBD2 (5 bases each). CDR3 size: 13 residues. Germline V lookup: CDR1 DFQATT, CDR2 SNEGSKA (reference sequence). Trimming took off 5 bases at V and 5 bases at J, with 15 bases between the two ends.

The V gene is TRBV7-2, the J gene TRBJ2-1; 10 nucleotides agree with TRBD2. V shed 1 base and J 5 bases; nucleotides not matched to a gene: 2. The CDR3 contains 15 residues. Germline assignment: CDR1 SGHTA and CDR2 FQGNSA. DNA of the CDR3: TGTGCCAGCAGCTTAGGTAGCGGGGGGAACAATGAGCAGTTCTTC. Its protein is CASSLGSGGNNEQFF.

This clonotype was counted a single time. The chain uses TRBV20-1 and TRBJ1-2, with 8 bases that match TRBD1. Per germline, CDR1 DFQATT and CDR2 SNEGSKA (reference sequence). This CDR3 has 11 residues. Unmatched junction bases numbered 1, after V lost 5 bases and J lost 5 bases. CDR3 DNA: TGCAGTGCTTGGACAGGGTATGGCTACACCTTC. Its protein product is CSAWTGYGYTF.

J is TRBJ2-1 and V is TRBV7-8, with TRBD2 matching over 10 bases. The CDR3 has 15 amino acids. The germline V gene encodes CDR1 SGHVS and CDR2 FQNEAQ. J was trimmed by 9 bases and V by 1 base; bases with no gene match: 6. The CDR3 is CASSLGLAGASEQFF. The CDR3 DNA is TGTGCCAGCAGCTTAGGGCTAGCGGGAGCGAGTGAGCAGTTCTTC. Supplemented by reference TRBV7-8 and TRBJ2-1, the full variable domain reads GAGVSQSPRYKVAKRGQDVALRCDPISGHVSLFWYQQALGQGPEFLTYFQNEAQLDKSGLPSDRFFAERPEGSVSTLKIQRTQQEDSAVYLCASSLGLAGASEQFFGPGTRLTVL.

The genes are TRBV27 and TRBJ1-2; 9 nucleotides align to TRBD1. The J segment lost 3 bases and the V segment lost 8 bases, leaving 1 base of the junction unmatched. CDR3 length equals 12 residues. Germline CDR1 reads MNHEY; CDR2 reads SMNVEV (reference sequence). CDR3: CASGDRDYGYTF. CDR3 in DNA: TGTGCCAGCGGGGACAGGGACTATGGCTACACCTTC.

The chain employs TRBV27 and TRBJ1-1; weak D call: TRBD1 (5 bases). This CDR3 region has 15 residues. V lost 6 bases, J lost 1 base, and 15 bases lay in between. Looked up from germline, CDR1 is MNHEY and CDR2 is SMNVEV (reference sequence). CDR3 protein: CASRGDAGRNTEAFF. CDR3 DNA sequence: TGTGCCAGCAGGGGGGACGCCGGACGGAACACTGAAGCTTTCTTT.